The source of this TCR beta chain is a study of tissue T cells after allogeneic stem cell transplantation. Whole-study results and caveats: Sampling depth was limited, and the cohort was small and clinically varied. Motif-based clustering found tissue-specific repertoire signatures shared across patients, though few clones were shared. Only a limited share of tissue TCRs appeared in blood or spleen.

As regards this clone: Antigen unknown. Germline and genes here are mouse. Read coverage stops 1 residue before the CDR3 terminus; the germline J gene supplies the remainder.

Trimming removed 0 bases from V and 0 bases from J, with 5 bases in between. Germline V gene data show CDR1 as LGHNA and CDR2 as YNLKQL (reference sequence). CDR3 size: 14 residues. Assay: immunoSEQ multiplex PCR; the TCRdb copy retains only in-frame clones and omits some. The repertoire holds roughly 20,000 clones, with 69% as singletons. The gene calls are TRBV5 and TRBJ1-2; no definite D call. The clonotype comes from a female BALB/c mouse in good health. The MHC haplotype of the strain is H2-d. Material: blood. CDR3 sequence: CASSQEQSNSDYTF. CDR3 bases read: TGTGCCAGCAGCCAAGAACAGTCAAACTCCGACTACACC.